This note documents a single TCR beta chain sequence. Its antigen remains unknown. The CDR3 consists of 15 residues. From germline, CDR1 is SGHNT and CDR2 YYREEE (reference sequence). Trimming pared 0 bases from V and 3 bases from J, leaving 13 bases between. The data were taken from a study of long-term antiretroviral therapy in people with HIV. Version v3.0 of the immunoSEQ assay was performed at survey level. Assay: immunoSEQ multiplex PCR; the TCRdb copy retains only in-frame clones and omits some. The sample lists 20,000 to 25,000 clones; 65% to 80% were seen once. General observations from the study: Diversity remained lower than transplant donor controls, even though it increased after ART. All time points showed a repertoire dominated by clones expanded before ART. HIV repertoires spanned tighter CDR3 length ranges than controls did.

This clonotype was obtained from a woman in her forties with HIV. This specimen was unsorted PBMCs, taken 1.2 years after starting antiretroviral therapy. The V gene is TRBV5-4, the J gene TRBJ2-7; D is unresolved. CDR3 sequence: CASSLGTTPGYEQYF. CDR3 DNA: TGTGCCAGCAGCTTGGGGACGACTCCGGGCTACGAGCAGTACTTC.